The 22 T cell receptor beta chains below were found in one sample sequenced in a study of T cell responses to AZD1222 COVID-19 vaccine. Only in-frame clones appear in the TCRdb table, and some are missing; sequencing was by immunoSEQ multiplex PCR. The data contain 150,000 to 200,000 clones, roughly 88% of them singletons. Sequenced material: peripheral blood, taken 28 days after the second AZD1222 dose. The receptors derive from an adult who received the AZD1222 COVID-19 vaccine.

For this clone: This sample includes further DNA sequences coding for the same CDR3. The chain joins TRBV6-5 to TRBJ2-7, with 7 bases matching TRBD1. Germline assignment: CDR1 MNHEY and CDR2 SVGAGI. The CDR3 covers 13 residues. V trimming: 2 bases; J trimming: 3 bases; junction bases outside the gene matches: 1. The CDR3 nucleotides are TGTGCCAGCAGTTACCGACAGGGCTACGAGCAGTACTTC. Translating it yields CASSYRQGYEQYF.

V and J are TRBV25-1 and TRBJ1-1; no reliable D call. The CDR3 has 13 amino acids. CDR1 is MGHDK, CDR2 SYGVNS, per germline. Trimming cost V 2 bases and J 5 bases, with 9 bases left between them. The CDR3 nucleotides read TGTGCCAGCAGTGAACCGGGATGGACTGAAGCTTTCTTT. Translated, it gives CASSEPGWTEAFF. Full variable domain (rest looked up from reference TRBV25-1 and TRBJ1-1): EADIYQTPRYLVIGTGKKITLECSQTMGHDKMYWYQQDPGMELHLIHYSYGVNSTEKGDLSSESTVSRIRTEHFPLTLESARPSHTSQYLCASSEPGWTEAFFGQGTRLTVV.

V gene TRBV7-2 combines with J gene TRBJ1-5; 7 nucleotides line up with TRBD1. The CDR3 spans 16 residues. J gave up 7 bases and V 5 bases, and 14 bases lay outside the gene matches. Per germline, CDR1 SGHTA and CDR2 FQGNSA. CDR3 DNA: TGTGCCAGCAGCCCAAGACAGGGTGTGGGGGGGCAGCCCCAGCATTTT. This translates into CASSPRQGVGGQPQHF.

The genes are TRBV5-6 and TRBJ2-5; 12 bases agree with TRBD2. Unmatched junction bases numbered 3, after V lost 3 bases and J lost 6 bases. The CDR3 loop spans 14 amino acids. Germline V CDR1 and CDR2: SGHDT, YYEEEE. This CDR3 is CASSSTSGGKTQYF. The CDR3 bases are TGTGCCAGCAGCTCTACTAGCGGGGGGAAGACCCAGTACTTC.

This sequence joins TRBV30 and TRBJ2-5; 9 nucleotides align to TRBD1. Germline V lookup: CDR1 GTSNPN, CDR2 SVGIG (reference sequence). The CDR3 extends over 15 amino acids. V trimming: 8 bases; J trimming: 1 base; junction bases outside the gene matches: 11. As DNA, the CDR3 is TGTGCCGTTGACTCCGGGACAGGGATCCAAGAGACCCAGTACTTC. Its translation: CAVDSGTGIQETQYF.

V and J are TRBV28 and TRBJ1-2; D perhaps matches TRBD1 (6 bases). The germline CDR1 and CDR2 sequences are MDHEN and SYDVKM. The CDR3 is 12 amino acids. V was shortened by 6 bases and J by 3 bases, with 8 bases between the two germline ends. The CDR3: CASRQGHYGYTF. The CDR3 nucleotides are TGTGCCAGCAGACAGGGCCACTATGGCTACACCTTC.

In this sample, this clone turned up a few times. The rearrangement joins TRBV9 to TRBJ1-2; D is possibly TRBD1 (5 bases). V lost 3 bases and J 6 bases, leaving 15 bases between the germline ends. The CDR3 totals 14 residues. Germline V gene data show CDR1 as SGDLS and CDR2 as YYNGEE. The DNA of the CDR3 is TGTGCCAGCAGCGCCACGACAGTTCCAAATGGCTACACCTTC. It codes for CASSATTVPNGYTF.

This chain connects TRBV7-9 to TRBJ1-4; a weak D match, TRBD1 (6 bases). This CDR3 contains 15 residues. Trimming left V 5 bases short and J 5 bases short, with 15 bases between. CDR1 SEHNR and CDR2 FQNEAQ come from the germline V gene (reference sequence). The CDR3 here is CASSSNTGRNEKLFF. In DNA form, the CDR3 reads TGTGCCAGCAGCAGCAATACAGGGCGGAATGAAAAACTGTTTTTT.

J is TRBJ1-1 and V is TRBV28, with D possibly being TRBD1 (6 bases). Germline V lookup: CDR1 MDHEN, CDR2 SYDVKM. V dropped 5 bases and J dropped 8 bases, with 12 bases sitting between them. This CDR3 is 12 amino acids long. As DNA, the CDR3 is TGTGCCAGCAGTACAGGGTTGACGGAAGCTTTCTTT. Amino acid sequence: CASSTGLTEAFF. Drawing the rest from reference TRBV28 and TRBJ1-1, the complete variable domain is DVKVTQSSRYLVKRTGEKVFLECVQDMDHENMFWYRQDPGLGLRLIYFSYDVKMKEKGDIPEGYSVSREKKERFSLILESASTNQTSMYLCASSTGLTEAFFGQGTRLTVV.

V gene TRBV3-1 (or the pseudogene TRBV3-2) combines with J gene TRBJ2-7, with 10 bases matching TRBD1. With 7 bases clipped from V and 1 base from J, the junction kept 7 bases outside the gene matches. The CDR3 sequence is 15 residues long. CDR1 and CDR2 (germline): LGHDT, YNNKEL (reference sequence). The CDR3 DNA is TGTGCCAGCACCATCTCGGACAGGGGGTCCTACGAGCAGTACTTC. Translation: CASTISDRGSYEQYF.

The CDR3 loop reads CASSLAHRAGEQYF. CDR3 DNA sequence: TGTGCCAGCAGCTTAGCGCATAGGGCGGGGGAGCAGTACTTC. The chain links TRBV7-2 to TRBJ2-7; D might be TRBD2 (6 bases). V lost 0 bases, J lost 7 bases, and 13 bases lay in between. CDR3 length equals 14 residues. CDR1 and CDR2 from the germline V gene are SGHTA and FQGNSA.

The chain employs TRBV2 and TRBJ2-1, with 8 bases aligning to TRBD2. CDR1 SNHLY and CDR2 FYNNEI come from the germline V gene. The V and J ends lost 4 bases and 0 bases, in that order; junction bases with no gene match: 2. The CDR3 is made up of 15 amino acids. CDR3 region: CASSVAGPSYNEQFF. The DNA of the CDR3 is TGTGCCAGCAGTGTAGCGGGGCCCTCCTACAATGAGCAGTTCTTC.

This chain connects TRBV6-5 to TRBJ1-2, with 7 positions matching TRBD1. There are 13 residues in the CDR3. Losses at the gene ends were 7 bases for V and 7 bases for J; bases not matched to a gene: 9. Germline-derived CDR1 and CDR2 are MNHEY and SVGAGI. The CDR3 nucleotides read TGTGCCAGCACGACCACAGGGGTGGGTGGCTACACCTTC. Amino acid sequence: CASTTTGVGGYTF.

V usage is TRBV9 and J usage is TRBJ1-2, with unresolved D. CDR3 size: 13 residues. Germline V CDR1 and CDR2: SGDLS, YYNGEE. V gave up 0 bases and J gave up 1 base, with 4 bases separating them. CDR3 loop: CASSVVGNYGYTF. CDR3 sequence (DNA): TGTGCCAGCAGCGTAGTTGGTAACTATGGCTACACCTTC.

The genes are TRBV3-1 (or the pseudogene TRBV3-2) and TRBJ2-1; a possible D gene is TRBD1 (7 bases). The CDR3 contains 18 residues. CDR1 LGHDT and CDR2 YNNKEL come from the germline V gene (reference sequence). Trimming cost V 5 bases and J 1 base, with 21 bases left between them. The CDR3 coding sequence is TGTGCCAGCAGCTCGACAGGGACTGCTTTAGAGTCCTACAATGAGCAGTTCTTC. It codes for CASSSTGTALESYNEQFF.

This rearrangement joins TRBV10-3 to TRBJ2-1; 12 positions agree with TRBD2. The CDR3 is made up of 15 amino acids. The germline gives CDR1 ENHRY, CDR2 SYGVKD. With 10 bases clipped from V and 8 bases from J, the junction kept 12 bases outside the gene matches. CDR3 protein: CATAWTSGTPHEQFF. The CDR3 DNA follows: TGTGCCACCGCGTGGACTAGCGGGACACCCCATGAGCAGTTCTTC.

The CDR3, as DNA: TGTGCCAGCAGTTACTCGGGGGACAGACTCTTTGAAGCTTTCTTT. Amino acids: CASSYSGDRLFEAFF. The chain recombines TRBV6-5 with TRBJ1-1, with 7 bases lining up with TRBD1. The CDR3 is 15 amino acids. From germline, CDR1 is MNHEY and CDR2 SVGAGI. With V trimmed by 0 bases and J by 7 bases, 8 bases remained unmatched.

The rearrangement uses TRBV2 and TRBJ1-6; TRBD1 matches at 7 bases. J lost 11 bases, V lost 8 bases, and 15 bases had no gene match. Germline values: CDR1 SNHLY, CDR2 FYNNEI. This CDR3 has 15 residues. The CDR3 protein is CASGRHDRVRTPLHF. The CDR3 DNA follows: TGTGCCAGCGGACGACACGACAGGGTCAGGACACCCCTCCACTTT.

The chain joins TRBV6-5 to TRBJ2-2; D unclear. This CDR3 contains 14 residues. Between the trimmed V and J ends, which lost 0 bases and 2 bases, there was a span of 4 bases. From germline, CDR1 is MNHEY and CDR2 SVGAGI. The CDR3 sequence: CASSYSHNTGELFF. CDR3 in DNA: TGTGCCAGCAGTTACTCGCACAACACCGGGGAGCTGTTTTTT.

V is TRBV12-5 and J is TRBJ1-3; D not resolved. Germline V gene data show CDR1 as LGHNT and CDR2 as FRNRAP. V was cut by 4 bases and J by 4 bases, with 14 bases left in between. The CDR3 loop spans 15 amino acids. CDR3 protein: CASGSPGVSGNTIYF. Written as DNA, the CDR3 is TGTGCTAGTGGTTCCCCCGGGGTTTCAGGAAACACCATATATTTT.

V gene TRBV5-1 combines with J gene TRBJ1-6; perhaps TRBD1 as D (6 bases). V was cut by 4 bases and J by 7 bases, with 9 bases left in between. This CDR3 contains 13 residues. Per the germline V gene, CDR1 is SGHRS and CDR2 is YFSETQ. The CDR3 sequence is CASSPQGNSPLHF. As DNA, the CDR3 is TGCGCCAGCAGCCCTCAGGGGAATTCACCCCTCCACTTT.

V usage is TRBV2 and J usage is TRBJ2-4, with D unresolved. The CDR3 contains 15 residues. Germline V lookup: CDR1 SNHLY, CDR2 FYNNEI. The V end was cut by 5 bases, the J end by 5 bases, with 16 bases between. DNA for the CDR3: TGTGCCAGCAGTCCGAGGACCACGACGGAAAACATTCAGTACTTC. Residues: CASSPRTTTENIQYF. The full variable domain, in which reference TRBV2 and TRBJ2-4 provide the parts outside the CDR3, is EPEVTQTPSHQVTQMGQEVILRCVPISNHLYFYWYRQILGQKVEFLVSFYNNEISEKSEIFDDQFSVERPDGSNFTLKIRSTKLEDSAMYFCASSPRTTTENIQYFGAGTRLSVL.